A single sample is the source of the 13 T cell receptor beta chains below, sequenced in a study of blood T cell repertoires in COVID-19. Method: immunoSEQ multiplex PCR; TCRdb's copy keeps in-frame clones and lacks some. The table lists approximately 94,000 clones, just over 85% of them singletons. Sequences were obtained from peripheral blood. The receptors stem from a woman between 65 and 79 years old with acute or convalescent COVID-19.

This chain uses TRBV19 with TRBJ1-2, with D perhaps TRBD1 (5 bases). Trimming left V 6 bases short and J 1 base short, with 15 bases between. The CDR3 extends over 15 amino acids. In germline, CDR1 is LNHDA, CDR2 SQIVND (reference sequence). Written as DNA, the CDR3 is TGTGCCAGTAGCGTTGCAGGGAGGATTAACTATGGCTACACCTTC. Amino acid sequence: CASSVAGRINYGYTF.

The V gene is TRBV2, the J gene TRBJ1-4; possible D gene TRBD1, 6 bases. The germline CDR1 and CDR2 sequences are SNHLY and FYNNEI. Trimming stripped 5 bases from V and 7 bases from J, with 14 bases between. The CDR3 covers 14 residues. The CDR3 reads CASSRDRTREKLFF. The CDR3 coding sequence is TGTGCCAGCAGTCGAGACAGGACGCGTGAAAAACTGTTTTTT.

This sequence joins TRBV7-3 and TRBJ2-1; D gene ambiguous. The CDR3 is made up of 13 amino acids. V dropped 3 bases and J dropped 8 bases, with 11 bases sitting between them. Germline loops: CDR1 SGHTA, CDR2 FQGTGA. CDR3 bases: TGTGCCAGCAGCTTCTCCCCCGTAGATGAGCAGTTCTTC. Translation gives CASSFSPVDEQFF.

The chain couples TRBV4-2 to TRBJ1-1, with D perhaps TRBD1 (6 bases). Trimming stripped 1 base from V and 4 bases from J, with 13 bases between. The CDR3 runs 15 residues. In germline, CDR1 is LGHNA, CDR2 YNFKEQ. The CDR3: CASSQAEGVITEAFF. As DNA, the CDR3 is TGTGCCAGCAGCCAAGCCGAGGGGGTGATCACTGAAGCTTTCTTT.

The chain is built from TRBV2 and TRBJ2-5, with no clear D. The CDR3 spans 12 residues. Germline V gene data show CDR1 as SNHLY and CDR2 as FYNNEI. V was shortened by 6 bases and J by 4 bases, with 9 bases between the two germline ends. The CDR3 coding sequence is TGTGCCAGCAGCCGAGTCGGAGAGACCCAGTACTTC. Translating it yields CASSRVGETQYF.

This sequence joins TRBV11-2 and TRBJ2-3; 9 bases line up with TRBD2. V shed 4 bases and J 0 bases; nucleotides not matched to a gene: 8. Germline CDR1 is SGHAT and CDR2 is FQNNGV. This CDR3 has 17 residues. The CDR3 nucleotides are TGTGCCAGCAGCTCCCGGGTAGCGGGGGAGAGCACAGATACGCAGTATTTT. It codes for CASSSRVAGESTDTQYF. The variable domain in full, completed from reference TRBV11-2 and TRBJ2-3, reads EAGVAQSPRYKIIEKRQSVAFWCNPISGHATLYWYQQILGQGPKLLIQFQNNGVVDDSQLPKDRFSAERLKGVDSTLKIQPAKLEDSAVYLCASSSRVAGESTDTQYFGPGTRLTVL.

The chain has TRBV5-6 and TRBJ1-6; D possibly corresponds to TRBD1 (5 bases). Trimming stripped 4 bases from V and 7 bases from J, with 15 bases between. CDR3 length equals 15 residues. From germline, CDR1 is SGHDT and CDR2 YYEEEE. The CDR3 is CASSKPDKNNSPLHF. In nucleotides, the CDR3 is TGTGCCAGCAGCAAACCGGACAAAAACAATTCACCCCTCCACTTT.

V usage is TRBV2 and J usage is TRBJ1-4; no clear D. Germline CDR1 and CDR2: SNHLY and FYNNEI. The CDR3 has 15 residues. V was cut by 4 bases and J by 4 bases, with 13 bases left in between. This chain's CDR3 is CASSVRREINEKLFF. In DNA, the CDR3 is TGTGCCAGCAGTGTTCGGCGGGAAATTAATGAAAAACTGTTTTTT.

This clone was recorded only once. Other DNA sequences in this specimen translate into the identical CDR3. The CDR3 bases are TGTGCCAGCAGCTTCGGGGGGGGGTCCTCCTATGGCTACACCTTC. This gives the protein CASSFGGGSSYGYTF. This chain connects TRBV11-2 to TRBJ1-2; D is possibly TRBD1 (5 bases). With 3 bases removed from V and 4 bases from J, the gap between germline ends came to 15 bases. The CDR3 covers 15 residues. Looked up from germline, CDR1 is SGHAT and CDR2 is FQNNGV.

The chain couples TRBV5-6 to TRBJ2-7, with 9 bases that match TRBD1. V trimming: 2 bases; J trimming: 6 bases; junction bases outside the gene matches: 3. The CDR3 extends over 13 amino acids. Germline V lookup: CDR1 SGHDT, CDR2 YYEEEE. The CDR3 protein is CASSLTGGGEQYF. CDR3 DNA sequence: TGTGCCAGCAGCTTAACAGGGGGCGGCGAGCAGTACTTC.

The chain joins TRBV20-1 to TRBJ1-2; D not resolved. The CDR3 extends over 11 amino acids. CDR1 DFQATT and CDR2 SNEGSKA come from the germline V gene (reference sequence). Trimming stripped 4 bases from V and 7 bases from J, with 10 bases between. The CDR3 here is CSATSLFGYTF. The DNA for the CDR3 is TGCAGTGCTACCTCTCTCTTTGGCTACACCTTC.

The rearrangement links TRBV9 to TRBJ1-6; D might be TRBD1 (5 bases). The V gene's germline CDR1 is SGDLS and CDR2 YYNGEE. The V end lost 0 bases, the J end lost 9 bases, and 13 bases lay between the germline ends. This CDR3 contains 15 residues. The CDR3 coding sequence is TGTGCCAGCAGCGTAGTGCCCCAGGACACTTCACCCCTCCACTTT. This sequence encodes CASSVVPQDTSPLHF.

The CDR3 nucleotides read TGCGCCAGCAGCCAAGAAAGGAGTAGTGGCTACACCTTC. It translates to CASSQERSSGYTF. J is TRBJ1-2 and V is TRBV4-1; D is ambiguous. Germline assignment: CDR1 MGHRA and CDR2 YSYEKL. The germline V and J ends were trimmed by 0 bases and 7 bases, with 9 bases remaining between them. The CDR3 has 13 amino acids.